Listed below are T cell receptor beta chains from one sample, sequenced in a study of Ad26.COV2.S vaccination and SARS-CoV-2 variants. Sequenced by immunoSEQ multiplex PCR; TCRdb stores in-frame clones only, minus some. The sample contains more than 300,000 clones, 85% to 90% of which appear only once. The specimen comprised peripheral blood, sampled in a trial of Ad26.COV2.S vaccine versus placebo. These receptors came from a person aged 18-60 years who received the Ad26.COV2.S COVID-19 vaccine or a placebo. Each CDR3 is given with its conserved first and last residue. The D gene is left open where the match is weak. Clone size appears in some rows only: once, few, many, or a class for an expanded clone.

cdr3_aa | cdr3_nt | v_call | d_call | j_call | clone_size
CASSQVVYDSQQFF | TGCGCCAGCAGCCAAGTTGTCTACGACAGCCAGCAGTTCTTC | TRBV4-3 | NA | TRBJ2-1 | NA
CASSYGTGASEEAQYF | TGTGCCAGCAGCTATGGGACAGGGGCATCGGAAGAGGCCCAGTACTTC | TRBV28 | TRBD1 | TRBJ2-5 | once
CASSLFGRATDTQYF | TGCGCCAGCAGCTTGTTCGGCAGGGCCACAGATACGCAGTATTTT | TRBV5-1 | NA | TRBJ2-3 | NA
CASSSTLSPSYEQYF | TGTGCCAGCAGCTCCACACTGTCCCCTTCCTACGAGCAGTACTTC | TRBV14 | NA | TRBJ2-7 | NA
CAWSSGGAYNEQFF | TGTGCCTGGAGTTCAGGGGGAGCCTACAATGAGCAGTTCTTC | TRBV30 | TRBD1 | TRBJ2-1 | NA
CASSILRQNTEAFF | TGTGCCAGTAGTATCCTTCGACAGAACACTGAAGCTTTCTTT | TRBV19 | NA | TRBJ1-1 | NA
CASRQQGLRSAEAFF | TGTGCCAGCAGGCAACAGGGTTTACGGTCGGCTGAAGCTTTCTTT | TRBV2 | NA | TRBJ1-1 | NA
CASSMAPGVYSNQPQHF | TGTGCCAGTAGTATGGCCCCAGGTGTGTATAGCAATCAGCCCCAGCATTTT | TRBV19 | NA | TRBJ1-5 | NA
CASSTGRINEKLFF | TGTGCCAGCAGTACCGGACGGATTAATGAAAAACTGTTTTTT | TRBV6-5 | NA | TRBJ1-4 | once
CASTPGGASEQYF | TGTGCCAGTACCCCCGGGGGGGCGAGCGAGCAGTACTTC | TRBV19 | TRBD2 | TRBJ2-7 | NA
CASSFRGTAYNSPLHF | TGTGCCAGCAGCTTTCGAGGGACCGCGTATAATTCACCCCTCCACTTT | TRBV5-5 | NA | TRBJ1-6 | NA
CASSPVLAVNTGELFF | TGTGCCAGCTCACCGGTACTAGCGGTTAACACCGGGGAGCTGTTTTTT | TRBV18 | TRBD2 | TRBJ2-2 | few
CASSINLGLNSPLHF | TGTGCCAGTAGTATCAATCTGGGGTTGAATTCACCCCTCCACTTT | TRBV19 | NA | TRBJ1-6 | NA